These 27 T cell receptor beta chains originate from one sample sequenced in a study of cytotoxic CD8 clonotypes in ibrutinib-treated CLL. Sequenced by immunoSEQ multiplex PCR; TCRdb stores in-frame clones only, minus some. Among a few hundred thousand clones, roughly 74% were seen once, and the ten largest hold less than 20%. The input for sequencing was PBMCs, taken after 24 months of ibrutinib treatment. All receptors come from a human donor with chronic lymphocytic leukemia.

The chain is built from TRBV4-2 and TRBJ2-7, with TRBD2 matching over 12 bases. CDR3 length: 16 residues. V trimming: 4 bases; J trimming: 2 bases; junction bases outside the gene matches: 6. CDR1 is LGHNA, CDR2 YNFKEQ, per germline. The CDR3 bases are TGTGCCAGCAGCCCCGCCGGGACTAGCGGGCCCTACGAGCAGTACTTC. It encodes CASSPAGTSGPYEQYF.

The V and J genes are TRBV28 and TRBJ1-1; 7 bases line up with TRBD1. This CDR3 spans 13 amino acids. The V gene's germline CDR1 is MDHEN and CDR2 SYDVKM. The V and J ends lost 8 bases and 7 bases, in that order; junction bases with no gene match: 10. Here the CDR3 reads CASYNPTGYEAFF. The CDR3 DNA sequence: TGTGCCAGCTATAACCCGACAGGGTATGAAGCTTTCTTT. Using reference TRBV28 and TRBJ1-1 for the parts outside the CDR3, the full variable domain is DVKVTQSSRYLVKRTGEKVFLECVQDMDHENMFWYRQDPGLGLRLIYFSYDVKMKEKGDIPEGYSVSREKKERFSLILESASTNQTSMYLCASYNPTGYEAFFGQGTRLTVV.

V usage is TRBV7-9 and J usage is TRBJ2-1; D gene ambiguous. The CDR3 is 13 residues long. The germline V gene has CDR1 SEHNR and CDR2 FQNEAQ (reference sequence). V was pared by 5 bases and J by 4 bases, with 9 bases between. DNA of the CDR3: TGTGCCAGCAGCGGCAGCCCGTACAATGAGCAGTTCTTC. As protein: CASSGSPYNEQFF.

V usage is TRBV29-1 and J usage is TRBJ2-2, with D unclear. V lost 7 bases and J 6 bases, leaving 18 bases between the germline ends. CDR1 and CDR2 from the germline V gene are SQVTM and ANQGSEA. The CDR3 covers 14 residues. The CDR3 is CSAPNSLAAGELFF. CDR3 DNA: TGCAGCGCTCCCAACAGCCTTGCGGCCGGGGAGCTGTTTTTT.

The rearrangement uses TRBV25-1 and TRBJ2-1; 13 nucleotides line up with TRBD2. The CDR3 is 16 residues long. Germline loops: CDR1 MGHDK, CDR2 SYGVNS. Trimming at V came to 3 bases and at J to 6 bases, leaving 5 bases not matched to a gene. The CDR3 is CASSDQTSGRVNEQFF. The CDR3 DNA follows: TGTGCCAGCAGTGATCAAACTAGCGGGAGGGTCAATGAGCAGTTCTTC.

A note on this clone: Other DNA sequences in the same sample also yield this CDR3. CDR3 loop: CASSRGQNTEAFF. The CDR3 DNA reads as TGTGCCAGCAGCCGTGGACAGAACACTGAAGCTTTCTTT. The chain joins TRBV6-5 to TRBJ1-1, with a possible D match to TRBD1 (5 bases). V was trimmed by 6 bases and J by 1 base, leaving 9 bases between them. Germline-derived CDR1 and CDR2 are MNHEY and SVGAGI. There are 13 residues in the CDR3.

This chain's CDR3 is CASSKTSGMGTDTQYF. The CDR3 DNA reads as TGTGCCAGCAGCAAAACTAGCGGGATGGGCACAGATACGCAGTATTTT. V is TRBV7-8 and J is TRBJ2-3; 10 nucleotides match TRBD2. The germline CDR1 and CDR2 sequences are SGHVS and FQNEAQ. After removal of 5 bases from V and 1 base from J, the junction contained 6 bases not matched to a gene. The CDR3 contains 16 residues.

This clone has more than one count but fewer than ten. The chain uses TRBV6-5 and TRBJ2-1; D gene unclear. Between the trimmed V and J ends, which lost 7 bases and 0 bases, there was a span of 13 bases. The CDR3 length is 15 residues. Germline-derived CDR1 and CDR2 are MNHEY and SVGAGI. The CDR3 protein is CASTYSGNSYNEQFF. The CDR3 DNA reads as TGTGCCAGCACCTACTCAGGAAACTCCTACAATGAGCAGTTCTTC.

The chain combines TRBV7-2 with TRBJ2-7, with D unclear. CDR1 and CDR2 (germline): SGHTA, FQGNSA. Trimming pared 2 bases from V and 7 bases from J, leaving 15 bases between. The CDR3 totals 14 residues. The CDR3 sequence is CASSLLSGSGEQYF. The CDR3 DNA reads TGTGCCAGCAGCTTATTATCCGGGTCCGGGGAGCAGTACTTC.

The genes are TRBV19 and TRBJ2-1; no reliable D call. With 7 bases removed from V and 8 bases from J, the gap between germline ends came to 21 bases. CDR1 is LNHDA, CDR2 SQIVND, per germline (reference sequence). The CDR3 sequence is 15 residues long. This CDR3 is CASKVRGRDIDEQFF. DNA for the CDR3: TGTGCCAGTAAGGTCCGAGGTCGCGACATCGATGAGCAGTTCTTC.

The gene calls are TRBV28 and TRBJ1-5; D is possibly TRBD1 (5 bases). The CDR3 is 15 residues long. Germline V gene data show CDR1 as MDHEN and CDR2 as SYDVKM. The ends were cut back, 3 bases at V and 6 bases at J, with 15 bases in the middle. The CDR3 here is CASSFQPGRVQPQHF. CDR3 nucleotides: TGTGCCAGCAGTTTCCAACCAGGGCGGGTTCAGCCCCAGCATTTT. Full variable domain (outside the CDR3, taken from reference TRBV28 and TRBJ1-5): DVKVTQSSRYLVKRTGEKVFLECVQDMDHENMFWYRQDPGLGLRLIYFSYDVKMKEKGDIPEGYSVSREKKERFSLILESASTNQTSMYLCASSFQPGRVQPQHFGDGTRLSIL.

The chain carries TRBV5-1 and TRBJ1-4; 9 nucleotides align to TRBD1. V was pared by 4 bases and J by 0 bases, with 7 bases of the junction left unmatched. The CDR3 has 17 amino acids. Per the germline V gene, CDR1 is SGHRS and CDR2 is YFSETQ. CDR3 bases: TGCGCCAGCAGCCCGGGACAGGGAATCACAACTAATGAAAAACTGTTTTTT. Translating it yields CASSPGQGITTNEKLFF.

This clone was seen a few times. The chain employs TRBV27 and TRBJ2-2; TRBD1 matches 8 bases. V lost 7 bases, J lost 6 bases, and 4 bases stayed unmatched. Germline V lookup: CDR1 MNHEY, CDR2 SMNVEV (reference sequence). The CDR3 extends over 13 amino acids. CDR3 residues: CASTLDRAGELFF. Here the CDR3 DNA reads TGTGCCAGCACCCTGGACAGGGCCGGGGAGCTGTTTTTT.

This clone has only a few counts. The rearrangement links TRBV28 to TRBJ1-5; D ambiguous. The CDR3 has 15 residues. Germline V gene data show CDR1 as MDHEN and CDR2 as SYDVKM. The V end was cut by 3 bases, the J end by 2 bases, with 11 bases between. Written as DNA, the CDR3 is TGTGCCAGCAGTTTCTTGGCGTTTGGCAATCAGCCCCAGCATTTT. Amino acids: CASSFLAFGNQPQHF.

This clone has a handful of counts. The chain uses TRBV6-5 and TRBJ1-4; D not certain. This CDR3 comprises 14 residues. Trimming pared 6 bases from V and 8 bases from J, leaving 16 bases between. CDR1 is MNHEY, CDR2 SVGAGI, per germline. CDR3 DNA sequence: TGTGCCAGCAGAACCAACGGAGCTTGGGAAAAACTGTTTTTT. Translation gives CASRTNGAWEKLFF.

This clone came up once. The rearrangement uses TRBV6-5 and TRBJ2-7; D is ambiguous. The germline V gene encodes CDR1 MNHEY and CDR2 SVGAGI. The CDR3 extends over 14 amino acids. V dropped 4 bases and J dropped 5 bases, with 15 bases sitting between them. Here the CDR3 reads CASSSPAGSHEQYF. The CDR3 nucleotides are TGTGCCAGCAGTTCGCCCGCCGGGTCTCACGAGCAGTACTTC.

In this sample, this clone turned up a few times. The chain uses TRBV4-2 and TRBJ2-7; no clear D. This CDR3 has 15 residues. The V and J ends lost 0 bases and 0 bases respectively, with 9 bases between them. Germline-derived CDR1 and CDR2 are LGHNA and YNFKEQ. The CDR3 bases are TGTGCCAGCAGCCAAGATGATAGGACCTCCTACGAGCAGTACTTC. Translation: CASSQDDRTSYEQYF.

Only one count was recorded for this clone. The rearrangement uses TRBV2 and TRBJ2-7; 11 positions match TRBD2. The germline V gene encodes CDR1 SNHLY and CDR2 FYNNEI. This CDR3 region has 16 residues. With V trimmed by 1 base and J by 7 bases, 9 bases remained unmatched. CDR3 sequence (DNA): TGTGCCAGCAGTGAAGAACTAGCGGGAGTCTCAGCGGAGCAGTACTTC. It yields the protein CASSEELAGVSAEQYF. Supplemented by reference TRBV2 and TRBJ2-7, the full variable domain reads EPEVTQTPSHQVTQMGQEVILRCVPISNHLYFYWYRQILGQKVEFLVSFYNNEISEKSEIFDDQFSVERPDGSNFTLKIRSTKLEDSAMYFCASSEELAGVSAEQYFGPGTRLTVT.

V is TRBV6-6 and J is TRBJ1-1; D is possibly TRBD1 (6 bases). This CDR3 comprises 14 residues. Deletions cut 8 bases from V and 1 base from J, with 14 bases between. The germline CDR1 and CDR2 sequences are MNHNY and SVGAGI (reference sequence). The CDR3 spells CASLKTGKNTEAFF. In DNA, the CDR3 is TGTGCCAGCCTAAAAACAGGGAAGAACACTGAAGCTTTCTTT.

The J gene is TRBJ1-1, the V gene TRBV10-1; no reliable D call. CDR3 length: 13 amino acids. Between the trimmed V and J ends, which lost 4 bases and 5 bases, there was a span of 11 bases. Germline assignment: CDR1 WNHNN and CDR2 SYGVQD (reference sequence). The CDR3 sequence is CASSAMFSTEAFF. DNA of the CDR3: TGCGCCAGCAGTGCGATGTTTTCAACTGAAGCTTTCTTT.

V is TRBV30 and J is TRBJ2-7; 8 bases map to TRBD1. The CDR3 consists of 16 residues. Germline CDR1 reads GTSNPN; CDR2 reads SVGIG (reference sequence). V was clipped by 3 bases and J by 0 bases; unmatched bases: 10. In nucleotides, the CDR3 is TGTGCCTGGAGGCAGACAGGGGCCCTCAGCTCCTACGAGCAGTACTTC. Its protein is CAWRQTGALSSYEQYF.

The CDR3 DNA reads as TGTGCCAGCAGTTTTGGGCTCGGCACAGATACGCAGTATTTT. Residues: CASSFGLGTDTQYF. This chain links TRBV27 with TRBJ2-3; D is undetermined. The V gene's germline CDR1 is MNHEY and CDR2 SMNVEV (reference sequence). The CDR3 length is 14 residues. The ends were cut back, 3 bases at V and 1 base at J, with 8 bases in the middle.

The chain combines TRBV9 with TRBJ1-5; TRBD1 is a possible D gene (5 bases). The germline V and J ends were trimmed by 4 bases and 1 base, with 9 bases remaining between them. CDR1 SGDLS and CDR2 YYNGEE come from the germline V gene. This CDR3 comprises 14 residues. The CDR3 DNA is TGTGCCAGCAGCAAAACAGGAAGCAATCAGCCCCAGCATTTT. Encoded protein: CASSKTGSNQPQHF.

This clone was observed a handful of times. In DNA form, the CDR3 reads TGTGCCAGCACCGGGACAGCAACTAGCACAGATACGCAGTATTTT. Its translation is CASTGTATSTDTQYF. This chain uses TRBV6-6 with TRBJ2-3; TRBD1 matches at 7 bases. Germline V gene data show CDR1 as MNHNY and CDR2 as SVGAGI (reference sequence). Losses at the gene ends were 7 bases for V and 0 bases for J; bases not matched to a gene: 7. The CDR3 totals 15 residues.

The chain couples TRBV28 to TRBJ1-5; 10 bases map to TRBD1. Germline assignment: CDR1 MDHEN and CDR2 SYDVKM. This CDR3 is 15 amino acids long. V dropped 4 bases and J dropped 4; count of bases not matched to a gene: 4. The CDR3 bases are TGTGCCAGCAGTTCCTCGGACAGGGGGAATCAGCCCCAGCATTTT. Translating it yields CASSSSDRGNQPQHF.

The genes are TRBV5-1 and TRBJ1-3; D is perhaps TRBD1 (6 bases). Germline V gene data show CDR1 as SGHRS and CDR2 as YFSETQ. Trimming took off 0 bases at V and 0 bases at J, with 10 bases between the two ends. The CDR3 consists of 16 residues. This CDR3 is CASSLAGGFSGNTIYF. In DNA, the CDR3 is TGCGCCAGCAGCTTGGCCGGGGGCTTCTCTGGAAACACCATATATTTT.

This clone was counted between two and nine times. V is TRBV19 and J is TRBJ2-7; 11 bases map to TRBD2. V lost 6 bases, J lost 9 bases, and 13 bases stayed unmatched. CDR3 length equals 15 residues. Germline lookup yields CDR1 LNHDA and CDR2 SQIVND (reference sequence). DNA of the CDR3: TGTGCCAGTAGCCCCGGGACTAGCGGCAGGTTGGGGCAGTACTTC. This gives the protein CASSPGTSGRLGQYF.